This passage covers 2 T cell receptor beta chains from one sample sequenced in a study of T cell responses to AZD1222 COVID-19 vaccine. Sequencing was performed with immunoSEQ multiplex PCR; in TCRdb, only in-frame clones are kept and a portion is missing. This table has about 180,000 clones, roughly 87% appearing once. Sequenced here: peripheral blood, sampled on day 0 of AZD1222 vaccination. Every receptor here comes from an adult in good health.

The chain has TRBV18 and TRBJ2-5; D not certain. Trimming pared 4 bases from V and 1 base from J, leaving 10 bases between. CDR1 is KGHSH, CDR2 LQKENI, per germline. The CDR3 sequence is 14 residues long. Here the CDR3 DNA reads TGTGCCAGCTCACTGGCTACGGTCCAAGAGACCCAGTACTTC. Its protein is CASSLATVQETQYF.

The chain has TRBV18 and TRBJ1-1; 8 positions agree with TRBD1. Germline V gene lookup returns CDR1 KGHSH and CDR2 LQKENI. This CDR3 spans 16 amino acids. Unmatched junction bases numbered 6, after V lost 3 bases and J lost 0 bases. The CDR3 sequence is CASSPRGQGLNTEAFF. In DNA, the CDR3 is TGTGCCAGCTCACCCCGCGGACAGGGATTGAACACTGAAGCTTTCTTT.